The 18 T cell receptor beta chains below come from one sample, sequenced in a study of radiation and T cells in renal cell carcinoma. Produced via immunoSEQ multiplex PCR; TCRdb's table is partial and in-frame only. The sample yields tens of thousands of clones, 65% to 80% seen once. Stated time point: baseline pretreatment blood. The treatment: 15 Gy SBRT to primary tumor, nephrectomy 4 weeks later. The source material was blood, sampled from a patient whose treatment included radiotherapy and nephrectomy. These receptors came from a man aged 55 to 70 with renal cell carcinoma.

The chain has TRBV5-6 and TRBJ1-2; possibly TRBD1 for D (6 bases). V was trimmed by 0 bases and J by 2 bases, leaving 20 bases between them. The germline gives CDR1 SGHDT, CDR2 YYEEEE. The CDR3 is 18 residues long. CDR3 DNA: TGTGCCAGCAGCTTGGTGGGGCCTAACAGGGAAGAGAACTATGGCTACACCTTC. Amino acid sequence: CASSLVGPNREENYGYTF.

A single count supports this clone. DNA of the CDR3: TGTGCCAGCAGCCCCGGGACAGCCCTCGATGGCTACACCTTC. It encodes CASSPGTALDGYTF. V and J are TRBV6-1 and TRBJ1-2, with TRBD1 matching over 7 bases. There are 14 residues in the CDR3. V lost 6 bases, J lost 6 bases, and 10 bases stayed unmatched. The germline CDR1 and CDR2 sequences are MNHNS and SASEGT.

The chain joins TRBV7-2 to TRBJ1-4, with 12 bases identical to TRBD1. The ends lost 5 bases at V and 7 bases at J; junction bases unmatched: 11. The CDR3 runs 17 residues. Germline V gene sequence: CDR1 SGHTA, CDR2 FQGNSA. The CDR3 sequence: CASSRRDRGPQVEKLFF. Here the CDR3 DNA reads TGTGCCAGCAGCCGCCGGGACAGGGGGCCTCAGGTTGAAAAACTGTTTTTT.

The gene calls are TRBV6-4 and TRBJ2-7; 8 nucleotides agree with TRBD1. Trimming removed 8 bases from V and 0 bases from J; junction bases left unmatched: 6. The CDR3 sequence is 14 residues long. Per the germline V gene, CDR1 is MRHNA and CDR2 is SNTAGT. The DNA for the CDR3 is TGTGCCAGCCGTCACAGGGGGGACTCCTACGAGCAGTACTTC. Its translation is CASRHRGDSYEQYF.

The chain carries TRBV30 and TRBJ2-5, with TRBD1 matching over 8 bases. The CDR3 spans 15 residues. The germline gives CDR1 GTSNPN, CDR2 SVGIG (reference sequence). V lost 1 base and J lost 5; bases outside the gene matches: 9. The CDR3: CAWSEGRRQGETQYF. The CDR3 nucleotides are TGTGCCTGGAGTGAGGGAAGAAGACAGGGGGAGACCCAGTACTTC.

The genes are TRBV6-6 and TRBJ1-1; D unclear. Trimming pared 5 bases from V and 7 bases from J, leaving 11 bases between. There are 12 residues in the CDR3. Germline V gene lookup returns CDR1 MNHNY and CDR2 SVGAGI (reference sequence). The DNA for the CDR3 is TGTGCCAGCAGTCTACCGGGAAGTGAAGCTTTCTTT. Its protein is CASSLPGSEAFF.

V is TRBV30 and J is TRBJ1-1; D is unclear. V gave up 8 bases and J gave up 1 base, with 8 bases separating them. CDR1 is GTSNPN and CDR2 is SVGIG in the germline V gene (reference sequence). The CDR3 is 11 residues long. The CDR3 here is CAGDKNTEAFF. CDR3 DNA sequence: TGTGCCGGAGACAAGAACACTGAAGCTTTCTTT.

This chain joins TRBV10-3 and TRBJ2-3, with TRBD1 matching 10 bases. The J segment lost 6 bases and the V segment lost 9 bases, leaving 9 bases of the junction unmatched. The CDR3 runs 14 residues. Per germline, CDR1 ENHRY and CDR2 SYGVKD. As DNA, the CDR3 is TGTGCCATGTGGCCCGGGACAGGGGCGGATACGCAGTATTTT. This codes for CAMWPGTGADTQYF.

This clone was seen once. The gene calls are TRBV9 and TRBJ2-5; the D gene is possibly TRBD2 (6 bases). Trimming cost V 0 bases and J 5 bases, with 11 bases left between them. The CDR3 has 14 amino acids. Germline-derived CDR1 and CDR2 are SGDLS and YYNGEE. The chain's CDR3 is CASSVGLARETQYF. The CDR3 bases are TGTGCCAGCAGCGTAGGCCTAGCGAGGGAGACCCAGTACTTC.

This clone has just one count. The chain combines TRBV11-2 with TRBJ2-3, with 7 nucleotides matching TRBD2. Germline V gene sequence: CDR1 SGHAT, CDR2 FQNNGV. Trimming took 0 bases from V and 1 from J; bases not matched to a gene: 4. The CDR3 is made up of 16 amino acids. The CDR3 bases are TGTGCCAGCAGCTTAGAGCGGGAGAGGGGCACAGATACGCAGTATTTT. Amino acid sequence: CASSLERERGTDTQYF.

This chain uses TRBV7-2 with TRBJ2-2; D is possibly TRBD1 (5 bases). The ends were cut back, 1 base at V and 6 bases at J, with 12 bases in the middle. CDR1 and CDR2 from the germline V gene are SGHTA and FQGNSA. CDR3 length: 15 residues. CDR3 protein: CASSLGRASAGELFF. CDR3 DNA sequence: TGTGCCAGCAGCTTAGGCAGGGCTTCCGCCGGGGAGCTGTTTTTT.

For the CDR3, the DNA is TGTGCCAGCAGCCTGCAGCCGACTAGCGGGGGGAATGAGCAGTTCTTC. This sequence encodes CASSLQPTSGGNEQFF. V is TRBV7-2 and J is TRBJ2-1, with 13 bases aligning to TRBD2. This CDR3 has 16 residues. The trim removed 5 bases at V and 7 bases at J, leaving 8 bases unmatched. Germline V lookup: CDR1 SGHTA, CDR2 FQGNSA.

This clone appeared a single time. The rearrangement links TRBV7-6 to TRBJ1-5; no firm D call. CDR1 and CDR2 (germline): SGHVS, FNYEAQ. Trimming shortened V by 1 base and J by 4 bases, and 11 bases separated the two germline ends. This CDR3 has 15 amino acids. DNA of the CDR3: TGTGCCAGCAGCTTAGTTCTGGGAGGAAATCAGCCCCAGCATTTT. Translated, it gives CASSLVLGGNQPQHF.

The chain has TRBV10-3 and TRBJ2-7; the D is unclear. Germline CDR1 is ENHRY and CDR2 is SYGVKD. The V and J ends lost 10 bases and 2 bases respectively, with 21 bases between them. The CDR3 runs 15 residues. As DNA, the CDR3 is TGTGCCACCGTCCCAGAAAACAAAGCCCCCTACGAGCAGTACTTC. Protein sequence: CATVPENKAPYEQYF.

This clone occurred once. The V and J genes are TRBV5-6 and TRBJ2-7; possible D gene TRBD1, 6 bases. Trimming took off 4 bases at V and 6 bases at J, with 11 bases between the two ends. In germline, CDR1 is SGHDT, CDR2 YYEEEE. This CDR3 contains 12 residues. The DNA for the CDR3 is TGTGCCAGCAGCCAACAGGGCTTCGAGCAGTACTTC. Translation: CASSQQGFEQYF. Full variable domain (rest looked up from reference TRBV5-6 and TRBJ2-7): DAGVTQSPTHLIKTRGQQVTLRCSPKSGHDTVSWYQQALGQGPQFIFQYYEEEERQRGNFPDRFSGHQFPNYSSELNVNALLLGDSALYLCASSQQGFEQYFGPGTRLTVT.

This clone has just one count. This chain links TRBV5-6 with TRBJ2-7, with 8 bases matching TRBD2. Per germline, CDR1 SGHDT and CDR2 YYEEEE. V lost 3 bases, J lost 3 bases, and 11 bases stayed unmatched. The CDR3 loop spans 16 amino acids. Here the CDR3 reads CASSSSGGRYIYEQYF. CDR3 in DNA: TGTGCCAGCAGCTCCAGCGGGGGCCGGTATATCTACGAGCAGTACTTC.

The chain uses TRBV15 and TRBJ1-4; D gene unclear. The CDR3 is made up of 13 amino acids. The germline CDR1 and CDR2 sequences are LNHNV and YYDKDF (reference sequence). The ends were cut back, 1 base at V and 6 bases at J, with 6 bases in the middle. The CDR3 here is CATSRAADEKLFF. Here the CDR3 DNA reads TGTGCCACCAGCAGAGCGGCAGATGAAAAACTGTTTTTT. The full variable domain, completed using reference TRBV15 and TRBJ1-4, is DAMVIQNPRYQVTQFGKPVTLSCSQTLNHNVMYWYQQKSSQAPKLLFHYYDKDFNNEADTPDNFQSRRPNTSFCFLDIRSPGLGDTAMYLCATSRAADEKLFFGSGTQLSVL.

The chain employs TRBV19 and TRBJ2-1; 9 positions match TRBD2. CDR1 is LNHDA and CDR2 is SQIVND in the germline V gene (reference sequence). The CDR3 consists of 19 residues. With 3 bases clipped from V and 2 bases from J, the junction kept 14 bases outside the gene matches. This chain's CDR3 is CASSISAGSWTSAYNEQFF. CDR3 bases: TGTGCCAGTAGTATCTCTGCCGGATCTTGGACTAGCGCCTACAATGAGCAGTTCTTC. Filled out from reference TRBV19 and TRBJ2-1, the complete variable domain reads DGGITQSPKYLFRKEGQNVTLSCEQNLNHDAMYWYRQDPGQGLRLIYYSQIVNDFQKGDIAEGYSVSREKKESFPLTVTSAQKNPTAFYLCASSISAGSWTSAYNEQFFGPGTRLTVL.